This T cell receptor beta chain was documented in a study of T cells in narcolepsy. Study-level background: Patients with NT1 or NT2 and healthy control donors were enrolled.

Measured with immunoSEQ multiplex PCR; TCRdb has only the in-frame clones, and not every one. Here the sample spans 25,000 to 35,000 clones, approximately 79% being singletons. The CDR3 runs to 13 residues. Looked up from germline, CDR1 is MNHEY and CDR2 is SVGAGI. V was pared by 0 bases and J by 1 base, with 3 bases between. V usage is TRBV6-5 and J usage is TRBJ1-1, with D unresolved. The receptor's source is a human donor in good health. Sequencing was done on a sample of memory (CD45RA-) CD4+ T cells from blood. Written as DNA, the CDR3 is TGTGCCAGCAGTTACTCTGCGAACACTGAAGCTTTCTTT. It is translated as CASSYSANTEAFF.